This TCR beta chain originates from a study of preoperative IRX-2 immunotherapy in early breast cancer. Stated treatment: preoperative locoregional IRX-2 cytokine immunotherapy. Patients received preoperative, locoregional IRX-2 cytokine immunotherapy in a phase Ib study. The V gene's germline CDR1 is SGHVT and CDR2 SQSDAQ. V gave up 5 bases and J gave up 5 bases, with 11 bases separating them. This CDR3 contains 13 residues. The repertoire was sequenced with immunoSEQ multiplex PCR; TCRdb's copy has only in-frame clones and lacks some. The repertoire consists of tens of thousands of clones, with roughly 89% occurring once and the leading ten covering roughly 1.6%.

The TCR comes from a human donor with breast cancer. The V gene is TRBV7-4, the J gene TRBJ2-3; D is ambiguous. The specimen was tumor tissue, collected after IRX-2 immunotherapy. The CDR3 protein is CASSQDQQDTQYF. The CDR3 region has the DNA TGTGCCAGCAGCCAAGATCAGCAAGATACGCAGTATTTT.